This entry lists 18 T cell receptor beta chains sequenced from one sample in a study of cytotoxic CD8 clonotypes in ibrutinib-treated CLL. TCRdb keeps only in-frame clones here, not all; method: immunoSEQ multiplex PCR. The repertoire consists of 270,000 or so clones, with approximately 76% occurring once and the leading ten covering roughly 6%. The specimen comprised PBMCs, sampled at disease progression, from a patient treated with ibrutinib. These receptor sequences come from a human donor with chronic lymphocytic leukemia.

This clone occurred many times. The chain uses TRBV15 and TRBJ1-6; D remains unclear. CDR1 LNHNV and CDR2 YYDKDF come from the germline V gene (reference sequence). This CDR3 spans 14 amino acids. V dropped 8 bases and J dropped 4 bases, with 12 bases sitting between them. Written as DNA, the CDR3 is TGTGCCACCGGCCCGCACCGGTATAATTCACCCCTCCACTTT. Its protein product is CATGPHRYNSPLHF.

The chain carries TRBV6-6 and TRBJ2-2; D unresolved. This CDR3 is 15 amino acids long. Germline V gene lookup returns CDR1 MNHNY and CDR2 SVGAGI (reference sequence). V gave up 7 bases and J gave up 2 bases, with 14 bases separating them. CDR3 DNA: TGTGCCAGCAAGGCGACAACCACCAACACCGGGGAGCTGTTTTTT. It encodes CASKATTTNTGELFF.

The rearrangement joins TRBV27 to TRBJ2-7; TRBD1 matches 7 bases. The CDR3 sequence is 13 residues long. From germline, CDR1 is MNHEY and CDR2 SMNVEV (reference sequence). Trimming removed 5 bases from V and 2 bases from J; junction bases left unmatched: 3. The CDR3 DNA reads TGTGCCAGCAGTAACAGGGGTACCTACGAGCAGTACTTC. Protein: CASSNRGTYEQYF.

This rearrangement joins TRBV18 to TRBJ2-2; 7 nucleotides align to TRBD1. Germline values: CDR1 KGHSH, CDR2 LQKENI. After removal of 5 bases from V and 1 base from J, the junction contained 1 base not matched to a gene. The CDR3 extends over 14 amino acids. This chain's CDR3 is CASSGDRNTGELFF. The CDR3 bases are TGTGCCAGCTCAGGGGACAGGAACACCGGGGAGCTGTTTTTT.

CDR3 protein: CASSILAGLHEQFF. CDR3 coding DNA: TGTGCCAGTAGTATTCTAGCGGGACTTCATGAGCAGTTCTTC. The V and J genes are TRBV19 and TRBJ2-1; 9 bases match TRBD2. CDR1 is LNHDA and CDR2 is SQIVND in the germline V gene (reference sequence). The CDR3 extends over 14 amino acids. V shed 3 bases and J 8 bases; nucleotides not matched to a gene: 5.

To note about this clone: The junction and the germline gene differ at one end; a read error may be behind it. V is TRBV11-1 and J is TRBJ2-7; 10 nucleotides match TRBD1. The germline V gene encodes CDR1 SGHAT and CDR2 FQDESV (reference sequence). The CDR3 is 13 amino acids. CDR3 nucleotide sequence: TGTGCCAGCAGCTTATCTTTCCGGGACAGGGGTAGCTTC. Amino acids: CASSLSFRDRGSF.

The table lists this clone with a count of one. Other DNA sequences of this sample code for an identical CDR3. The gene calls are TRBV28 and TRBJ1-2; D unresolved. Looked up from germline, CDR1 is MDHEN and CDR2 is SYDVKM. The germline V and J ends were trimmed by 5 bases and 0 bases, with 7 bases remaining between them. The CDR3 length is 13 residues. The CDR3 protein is CASSPGPNYGYTF. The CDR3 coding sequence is TGTGCCAGCAGTCCCGGACCTAACTATGGCTACACCTTC.

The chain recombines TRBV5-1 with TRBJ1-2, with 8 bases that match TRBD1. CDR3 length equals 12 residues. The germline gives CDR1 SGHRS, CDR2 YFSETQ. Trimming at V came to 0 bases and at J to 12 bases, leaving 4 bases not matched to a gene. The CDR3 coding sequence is TGCGCCAGCAGCTTGGGCGGGACAGGCCACACCTTC. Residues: CASSLGGTGHTF.

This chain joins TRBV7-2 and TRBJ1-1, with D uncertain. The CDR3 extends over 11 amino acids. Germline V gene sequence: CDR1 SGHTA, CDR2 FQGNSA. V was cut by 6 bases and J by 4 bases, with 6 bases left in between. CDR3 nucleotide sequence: TGTGCCAGCAGTTTCTTCACTGAAGCTTTCTTT. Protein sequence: CASSFFTEAFF.

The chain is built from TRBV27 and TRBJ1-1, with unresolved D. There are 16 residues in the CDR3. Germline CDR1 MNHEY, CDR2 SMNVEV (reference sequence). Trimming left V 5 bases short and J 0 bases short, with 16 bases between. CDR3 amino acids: CASSQDLRFMNTEAFF. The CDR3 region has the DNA TGTGCCAGCAGTCAAGACCTCAGGTTTATGAACACTGAAGCTTTCTTT.

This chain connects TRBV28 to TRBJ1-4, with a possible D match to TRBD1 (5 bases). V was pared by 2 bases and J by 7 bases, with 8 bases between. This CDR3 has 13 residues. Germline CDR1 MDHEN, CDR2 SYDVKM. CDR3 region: CASSLVGTEKLFF. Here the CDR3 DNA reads TGTGCCAGCAGTTTAGTGGGGACTGAAAAACTGTTTTTT.

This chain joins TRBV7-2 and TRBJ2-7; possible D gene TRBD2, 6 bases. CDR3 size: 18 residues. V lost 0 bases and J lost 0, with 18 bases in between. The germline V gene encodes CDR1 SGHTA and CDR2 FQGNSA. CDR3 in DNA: TGTGCCAGCAGCTTAGCGCGGCGCTCTGGGGGGTCCTCCTACGAGCAGTACTTC. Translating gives CASSLARRSGGSSYEQYF.

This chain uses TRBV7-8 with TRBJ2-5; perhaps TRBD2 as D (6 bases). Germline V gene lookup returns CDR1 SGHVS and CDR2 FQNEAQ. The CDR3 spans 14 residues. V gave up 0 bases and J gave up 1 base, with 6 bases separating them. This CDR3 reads CASSLAGGQETQYF. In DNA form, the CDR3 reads TGTGCCAGCAGCTTAGCGGGGGGCCAAGAGACCCAGTACTTC.

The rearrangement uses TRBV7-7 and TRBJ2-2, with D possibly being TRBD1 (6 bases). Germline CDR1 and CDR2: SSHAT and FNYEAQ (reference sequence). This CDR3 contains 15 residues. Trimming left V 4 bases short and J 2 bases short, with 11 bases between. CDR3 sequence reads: CASSSGQPNTGELFF. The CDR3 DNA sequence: TGTGCCAGCAGCTCCGGACAGCCCAACACCGGGGAGCTGTTTTTT.

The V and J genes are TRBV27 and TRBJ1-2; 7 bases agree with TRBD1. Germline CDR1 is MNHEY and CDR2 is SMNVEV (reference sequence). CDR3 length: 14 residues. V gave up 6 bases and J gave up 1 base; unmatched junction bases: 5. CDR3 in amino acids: CASRETGRNYGYTF. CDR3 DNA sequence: TGTGCCAGCAGGGAGACAGGGCGTAACTATGGCTACACCTTC.

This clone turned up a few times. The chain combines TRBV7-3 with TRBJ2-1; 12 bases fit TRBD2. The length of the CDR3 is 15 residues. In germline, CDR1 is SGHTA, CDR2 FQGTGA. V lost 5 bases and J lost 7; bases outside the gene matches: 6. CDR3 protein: CASSALAGGMNEQFF. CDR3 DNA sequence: TGTGCCAGCAGCGCTCTAGCGGGAGGGATGAATGAGCAGTTCTTC.

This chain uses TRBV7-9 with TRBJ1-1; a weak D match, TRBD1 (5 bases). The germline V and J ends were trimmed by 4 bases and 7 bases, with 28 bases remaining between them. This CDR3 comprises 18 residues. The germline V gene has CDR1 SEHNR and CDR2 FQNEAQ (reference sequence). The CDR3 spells CASSSRKTVPSRAGEAFF. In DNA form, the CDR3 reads TGTGCCAGCAGCTCGCGGAAGACAGTCCCGAGCAGGGCCGGTGAAGCTTTCTTT.

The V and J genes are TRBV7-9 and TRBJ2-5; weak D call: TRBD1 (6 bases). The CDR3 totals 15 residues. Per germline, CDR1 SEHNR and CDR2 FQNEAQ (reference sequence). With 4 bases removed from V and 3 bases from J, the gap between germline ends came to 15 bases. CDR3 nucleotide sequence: TGTGCCAGCAGCTACCCAGGGGTCGTGGAAGAGACCCAGTACTTC. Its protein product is CASSYPGVVEETQYF.